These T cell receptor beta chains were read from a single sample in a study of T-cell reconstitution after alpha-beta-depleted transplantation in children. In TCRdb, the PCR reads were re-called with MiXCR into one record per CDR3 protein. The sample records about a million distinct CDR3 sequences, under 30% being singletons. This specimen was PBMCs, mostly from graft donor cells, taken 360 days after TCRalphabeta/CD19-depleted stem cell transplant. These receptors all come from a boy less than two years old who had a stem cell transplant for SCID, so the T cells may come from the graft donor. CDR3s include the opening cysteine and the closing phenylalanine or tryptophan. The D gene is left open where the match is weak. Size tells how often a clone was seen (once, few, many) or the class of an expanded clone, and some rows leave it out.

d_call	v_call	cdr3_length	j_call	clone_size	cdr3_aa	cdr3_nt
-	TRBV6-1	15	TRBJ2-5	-	CASRSGTGLQETQYF	TGTGCCAGCAGGTCCGGGACTGGCCTCCAAGAGACCCAGTACTTC
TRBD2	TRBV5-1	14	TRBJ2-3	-	CASSTRLASDTQYF	TGCGCCAGCAGCACCAGACTAGCGTCAGATACGCAGTATTTT
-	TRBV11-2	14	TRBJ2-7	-	CASSDRTGRDEQYF	TGTGCCAGCAGCGACCGGACAGGGAGGGACGAGCAGTACTTC
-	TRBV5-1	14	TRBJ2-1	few	CATRRGDFYNEQFF	TGCGCCACCCGCAGAGGGGACTTCTACAATGAGCAGTTCTTC
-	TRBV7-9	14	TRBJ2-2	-	CASKKDHNTGELFF	TGTGCCAGCAAGAAGGACCATAACACCGGGGAGCTGTTTTTT
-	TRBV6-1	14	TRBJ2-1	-	CASSARTKYNEQFF	TGTGCCAGCAGTGCTAGGACAAAATACAATGAGCAGTTCTTC
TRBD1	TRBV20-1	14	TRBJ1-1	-	CSARATGQGGRAFF	TGCAGTGCTAGAGCCACGGGACAGGGTGGAAGAGCTTTCTTT
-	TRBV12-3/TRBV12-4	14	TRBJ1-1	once	CASSFEVPNTEAFF	TGTGCCAGCAGTTTCGAGGTCCCGAACACTGAAGCTTTCTTT
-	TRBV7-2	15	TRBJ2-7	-	CASSLTSGHIYEQYF	TGTGCCAGCAGCTTAACCTCGGGACATATCTACGAGCAGTACTTC
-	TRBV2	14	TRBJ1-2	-	CAIPNGEGPYGYTF	TGTGCCATCCCAAACGGTGAGGGACCCTATGGCTACACCTTC
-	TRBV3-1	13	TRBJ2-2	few	CASSRQAAGELFF	TGTGCCAGCAGCCGTCAGGCGGCCGGGGAGCTGTTTTTT
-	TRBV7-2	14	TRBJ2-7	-	CASSLDSRTYEQYF	TGTGCCAGCAGCTTAGATAGCAGGACCTACGAGCAGTACTTC
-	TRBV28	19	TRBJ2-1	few	CASSLYRATRRDHYNEQFF	TGTGCCAGCAGTTTATATAGGGCGACAAGGAGGGATCATTACAATGAGCAGTTCTTC
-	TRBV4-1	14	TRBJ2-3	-	CASSQEDTPDTQYF	TGCGCCAGCAGCCAAGAAGACACCCCAGATACGCAGTATTTT
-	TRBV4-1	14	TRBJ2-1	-	CASSQEAEDNEQFF	TGCGCCAGCAGCCAAGAGGCAGAAGACAATGAGCAGTTCTTC
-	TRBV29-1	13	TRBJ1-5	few	CSVGGGRGQPQHF	TGCAGCGTTGGGGGGGGCAGGGGTCAGCCCCAGCATTTT
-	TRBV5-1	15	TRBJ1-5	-	CASSLAAGGNQPQHF	TGTGCCAGCAGCTTAGCTGCAGGGGGCAATCAGCCCCAGCATTTT
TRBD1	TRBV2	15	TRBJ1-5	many	CASQGVDARGRPQHF	TGTGCCAGCCAGGGGGTAGACGCAAGAGGTAGGCCCCAGCATTTT
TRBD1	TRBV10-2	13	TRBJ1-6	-	CASRRDSLSPLHF	TGCGCCAGCAGAAGGGACAGTCTTTCACCCCTCCACTTT
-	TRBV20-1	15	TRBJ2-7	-	CSARAQGGLLGEQYF	TGCAGTGCTAGAGCACAGGGGGGGTTACTTGGCGAGCAGTACTTC
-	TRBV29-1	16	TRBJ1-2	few	CSVEGGLISILYGYTF	TGCAGCGTTGAAGGGGGCCTGATATCGATCCTCTATGGCTACACCTTC
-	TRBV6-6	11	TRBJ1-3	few	CASSSYETIYF	TGTGCCAGCAGTTCCTACGAAACCATATATTTT
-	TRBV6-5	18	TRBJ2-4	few	CASSYGSSGHRFKNIQYF	TGTGCCAGCAGTTACGGGTCGTCGGGACATCGTTTCAAAAACATTCAGTACTTC
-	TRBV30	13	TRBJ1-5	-	CAWSAFMNQPQHF	TGTGCCTGGAGTGCGTTTATGAATCAGCCCCAGCATTTT
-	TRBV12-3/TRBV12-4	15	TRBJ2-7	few	CASSPNSILAYEQYF	TGTGCCAGCAGCCCGAACTCGATCCTAGCCTACGAGCAGTACTTC
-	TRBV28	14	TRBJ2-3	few	CASTKGPYTDTQYF	TGTGCCAGCACCAAGGGGCCGTACACAGATACGCAGTATTTT
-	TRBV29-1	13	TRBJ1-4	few	CSVRRDLNEKLFF	TGCAGCGTCCGGCGGGATCTTAATGAAAAACTGTTTTTT
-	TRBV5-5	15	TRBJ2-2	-	CASSFPPLNTGELFF	TGTGCCAGCAGCTTTCCCCCTTTAAACACCGGGGAGCTGTTTTTT
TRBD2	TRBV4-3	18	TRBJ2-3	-	CASSQDEELAGGTDTQYF	TGCGCCAGCAGCCAAGATGAAGAACTAGCGGGGGGCACAGATACGCAGTATTTT
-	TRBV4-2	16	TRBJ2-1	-	CASSRRGTATYNEQFF	TGTGCCAGCAGCCGCCGCGGGACAGCCACCTACAATGAGCAGTTCTTC
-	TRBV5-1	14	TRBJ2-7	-	CASSKWDAAYEQYF	TGCGCCAGCAGCAAATGGGATGCCGCCTACGAGCAGTACTTC
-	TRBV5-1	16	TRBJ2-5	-	CASSWGGWINTETQYF	TGCGCCAGCAGCTGGGGGGGCTGGATCAATACGGAGACCCAGTACTTC
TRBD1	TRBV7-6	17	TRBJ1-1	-	CASSPVGKGALWTEAFF	TGTGCCAGCAGCCCCGTAGGAAAGGGGGCTCTCTGGACTGAAGCTTTCTTT
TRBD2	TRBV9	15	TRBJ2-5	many	CASSVGLAVQETQYF	TGCGCCAGCAGCGTAGGACTAGCGGTACAAGAGACCCAGTACTTC
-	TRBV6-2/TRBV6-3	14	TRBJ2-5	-	CASTPGPEGETQYF	TGTGCCAGCACCCCGGGCCCGGAGGGAGAGACCCAGTACTTC
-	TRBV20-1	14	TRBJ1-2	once	CSARKREGMKGYTF	TGCAGTGCTAGAAAGAGGGAAGGGATGAAAGGCTACACCTTC
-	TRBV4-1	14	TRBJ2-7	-	CASSQDWDTYEQYF	TGCGCCAGCAGCCAAGATTGGGACACCTACGAGCAGTACTTC
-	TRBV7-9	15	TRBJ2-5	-	CASSFPGDIQETQYF	TGTGCCAGCAGCTTCCCTGGGGATATCCAAGAGACCCAGTACTTC
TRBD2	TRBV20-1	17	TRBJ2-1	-	CSARVLAGVSSYNEQFF	TGCAGTGCTAGGGTTCTAGCGGGGGTTAGCTCCTACAATGAGCAGTTCTTC
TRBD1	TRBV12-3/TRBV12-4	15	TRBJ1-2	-	CASSLVRLGQGKETF	TGTGCCAGCAGTTTAGTCCGCCTCGGACAGGGGAAGGAGACCTTC
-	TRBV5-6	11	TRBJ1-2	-	CASSLMNGYTF	TGTGCCAGCAGCTTGATGAATGGCTACACCTTC
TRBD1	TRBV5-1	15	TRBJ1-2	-	CASSWGQGAKSGYTF	TGCGCCAGCAGCTGGGGACAGGGGGCAAAGAGTGGCTACACCTTC
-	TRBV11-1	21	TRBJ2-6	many	CASSLVRTRQEVQTGANVLTF	TGTGCCAGCAGCTTAGTAAGAACGAGACAGGAGGTTCAAACCGGGGCCAACGTCCTGACTTTC
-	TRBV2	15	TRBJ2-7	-	CASSEIGEDHYEQYF	TGTGCCAGCAGTGAAATCGGTGAGGACCACTACGAGCAGTACTTC
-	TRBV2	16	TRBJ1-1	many	CASSESLGLADTEAFF	TGTGCCAGCAGTGAATCGTTGGGTCTGGCGGACACTGAAGCTTTCTTT
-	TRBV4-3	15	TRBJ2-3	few	CASSQGLASEDTQYF	TGCGCCAGCAGCCAAGGGCTAGCCTCGGAAGATACGCAGTATTTT
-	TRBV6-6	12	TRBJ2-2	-	CASSYLGGELFF	TGTGCCAGCAGTTATCTGGGCGGGGAGCTGTTTTTT
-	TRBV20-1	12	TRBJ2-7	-	CSASPPSYEQYF	TGCAGTGCTAGCCCGCCGAGCTACGAGCAGTACTTC
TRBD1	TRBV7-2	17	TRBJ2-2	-	CASSHQGQGVHTGELFF	TGTGCCAGCAGCCATCAAGGACAGGGGGTGCACACCGGGGAGCTGTTTTTT